The 22 T cell receptor beta chains below all came from one sample that was sequenced in a study of blood T cell repertoires in COVID-19. TCRdb's copy holds only in-frame clones and misses some; the assay was immunoSEQ multiplex PCR. The sample contains approximately 160,000 clones, 81% of which appear only once. The sample consisted of peripheral blood. These TCRs come from a man aged 60-69 years with active or convalescent COVID-19.

The V gene is TRBV6-6, the J gene TRBJ1-5; D might be TRBD1 (6 bases). Trimming took 5 bases from V and 4 from J, leaving 27 bases between them. Germline V gene lookup returns CDR1 MNHNY and CDR2 SVGAGI (reference sequence). The CDR3 consists of 19 residues. The CDR3 spells CASSQNPGQPVEGNQPQHF. The CDR3 bases are TGTGCCAGCAGTCAAAATCCCGGACAGCCTGTAGAAGGGAATCAGCCCCAGCATTTT.

J is TRBJ1-1 and V is TRBV5-1; 7 bases map to TRBD1. Germline CDR1 reads SGHRS; CDR2 reads YFSETQ. The CDR3 is 14 amino acids. Unmatched junction bases numbered 7, after V lost 4 bases and J lost 4 bases. The CDR3 bases are TGCGCCAGCAGCCCGGGACAGTTCGGCACTGAAGCTTTCTTT. Amino acid sequence: CASSPGQFGTEAFF.

This clone was recorded a few times. V is TRBV9 and J is TRBJ2-2; the D gene is possibly TRBD2 (5 bases). The germline V gene has CDR1 SGDLS and CDR2 YYNGEE. CDR3 length equals 14 residues. The ends were cut back, 2 bases at V and 6 bases at J, with 11 bases in the middle. This chain's CDR3 is CASSVQPGAGELFF. CDR3 DNA sequence: TGTGCCAGCAGCGTCCAACCCGGGGCCGGGGAGCTGTTTTTT.

In nucleotides, the CDR3 is TGTGCCAGTAACAGGGTAATGGAACACGAGCAGTACTTC. It yields the protein CASNRVMEHEQYF. This chain links TRBV28 with TRBJ2-7; weak D call: TRBD1 (6 bases). Germline V gene data show CDR1 as MDHEN and CDR2 as SYDVKM. CDR3 length: 13 residues. V lost 9 bases and J lost 5, with 17 bases in between. Drawing the rest from reference TRBV28 and TRBJ2-7, the complete variable domain is DVKVTQSSRYLVKRTGEKVFLECVQDMDHENMFWYRQDPGLGLRLIYFSYDVKMKEKGDIPEGYSVSREKKERFSLILESASTNQTSMYLCASNRVMEHEQYFGPGTRLTVT.

The rearrangement links TRBV10-2 to TRBJ1-1, with 7 bases that match TRBD1. J lost 4 bases, V lost 0 bases, and 5 bases had no gene match. CDR3 length: 15 amino acids. The germline V gene encodes CDR1 WSHSY and CDR2 SAAADI. Here the CDR3 reads CASSESGGAGTEAFF. CDR3 nucleotides: TGCGCCAGCAGTGAGTCAGGGGGCGCGGGCACTGAAGCTTTCTTT.

The CDR3 region has the DNA TGTGCCAGCAGCTTGGGAACCGGGACTAGCACAGATACGCAGTATTTT. Translation: CASSLGTGTSTDTQYF. The chain carries TRBV5-8 and TRBJ2-3; possible D gene TRBD2, 6 bases. Germline CDR1 and CDR2: SGHTS and YDEGEE. This CDR3 has 16 residues. Trimming shortened V by 0 bases and J by 0 bases, and 11 bases separated the two germline ends.

J is TRBJ2-2 and V is TRBV6-1; TRBD2 might be the D (5 bases). V was pared by 1 base and J by 5 bases, with 8 bases between. Germline V gives CDR1 MNHNS, CDR2 SASEGT. This CDR3 spans 14 amino acids. Here the CDR3 reads CASSEGTVTGELFF. DNA of the CDR3: TGTGCCAGCAGTGAAGGGACTGTAACCGGGGAGCTGTTTTTT.

The chain carries TRBV12-3 or TRBV12-4 and TRBJ1-1; D possibly corresponds to TRBD1 (6 bases). This CDR3 has 13 residues. V lost 7 bases and J 5 bases, leaving 14 bases between the germline ends. The DNA of the CDR3 is TGTGCCAGCATTGAGGGGGGGCGGACTGAAGCTTTCTTT. Its protein is CASIEGGRTEAFF.

This clone has a single count. The CDR3, as DNA: TGCAGCGTATCACTAGCGGGGGTAAAAGAGACCCAGTACTTC. Its translation: CSVSLAGVKETQYF. This chain uses TRBV29-1 with TRBJ2-5; TRBD2 matches at 11 bases. This CDR3 is built from 14 residues. V shed 6 bases, J shed 3 bases, and the junction held 6 bases outside the gene matches. Germline V lookup: CDR1 SQVTM, CDR2 ANQGSEA.

This chain joins TRBV5-1 and TRBJ1-1; 10 nucleotides align to TRBD1. The CDR3 sequence is 16 residues long. The germline gives CDR1 SGHRS, CDR2 YFSETQ. The trim removed 3 bases at V and 0 bases at J, leaving 5 bases unmatched. The CDR3: CASSWMTGGMNTEAFF. In DNA form, the CDR3 reads TGCGCCAGCAGCTGGATGACAGGGGGCATGAACACTGAAGCTTTCTTT.

The chain couples TRBV5-1 to TRBJ2-2, with TRBD1 as a possible D gene (6 bases). CDR3 size: 16 residues. The V gene's germline CDR1 is SGHRS and CDR2 YFSETQ. V lost 4 bases and J lost 2, with 15 bases in between. The CDR3 loop is CASSPVRGGNTGELFF. The DNA for the CDR3 is TGCGCCAGCAGCCCGGTAAGAGGGGGAAACACCGGGGAGCTGTTTTTT.

This clone was counted once. The chain recombines TRBV28 with TRBJ2-7, with 12 bases lining up with TRBD2. V trimming: 5 bases; J trimming: 4 bases; junction bases outside the gene matches: 3. Germline CDR1 MDHEN, CDR2 SYDVKM. This CDR3 is built from 14 residues. CDR3 sequence: CASSTTSGSYEQYF. DNA of the CDR3: TGTGCCAGCAGTACGACTAGCGGGAGTTACGAGCAGTACTTC.

The J gene is TRBJ1-2, the V gene TRBV19; 9 bases match TRBD1. The ends lost 6 bases at V and 8 bases at J; junction bases unmatched: 22. This CDR3 comprises 18 residues. Germline CDR1 LNHDA, CDR2 SQIVND (reference sequence). The CDR3 DNA is TGTGCCAGTAGCCTTACATCTCTGCCCGGGACAGGGAATAGGGGCTACACCTTC. Its protein is CASSLTSLPGTGNRGYTF.

In this sample, this clone turned up a few times. The gene calls are TRBV10-3 and TRBJ2-5; 10 positions match TRBD2. CDR1 ENHRY and CDR2 SYGVKD come from the germline V gene. V was clipped by 5 bases and J by 3 bases; unmatched bases: 9. CDR3 length equals 16 residues. CDR3 region: CAISLSSGGSKETQYF. The CDR3 region has the DNA TGTGCCATCAGTTTATCTAGCGGGGGATCGAAAGAGACCCAGTACTTC.

This clone has just one count. V and J are TRBV6-5 and TRBJ1-4, with TRBD1 identical over 12 bases. The junction had 10 bases not matched to a gene; V was cut back by 10 bases and J by 7 bases. The CDR3 covers 15 residues. In germline, CDR1 is MNHEY, CDR2 SVGAGI. The DNA for the CDR3 is TGTGCCACGGGGACAGGGGGCGCCCTCGGTGAAAAACTGTTTTTT. Amino acid sequence: CATGTGGALGEKLFF.

This rearrangement joins TRBV23-1 to TRBJ1-2, with a weak D call TRBD1 (5 bases). TRBV23-1 is filed as an ORF, its function uncertain. V was cut by 4 bases and J by 7 bases, with 10 bases left in between. This CDR3 is 12 amino acids long. The CDR3 DNA sequence: TGCGCCAGCAGTCGCTCAGGGCTTGGCTACACCTTC. As protein: CASSRSGLGYTF.

J is TRBJ2-7 and V is TRBV3-1 (or the pseudogene TRBV3-2); 10 positions match TRBD2. The CDR3 is made up of 15 amino acids. V shed 5 bases, J shed 0 bases, and the junction held 4 bases outside the gene matches. Germline-derived CDR1 and CDR2 are LGHDT and YNNKEL (reference sequence). CDR3 sequence: CASSDGLAASYEQYF. The CDR3 DNA sequence: TGTGCCAGCAGCGATGGACTAGCGGCCTCCTACGAGCAGTACTTC.

The rearrangement links TRBV6-1 to TRBJ2-2, with D uncertain. The CDR3 runs to 13 residues. The germline V gene has CDR1 MNHNS and CDR2 SASEGT. V shed 5 bases and J shed 2 bases, with 6 bases lying between them. CDR3 nucleotides: TGTGCCAGCAGTTTAGCCAACACCGGGGAGCTGTTTTTT. Translating gives CASSLANTGELFF.

This chain links TRBV5-1 with TRBJ2-2; TRBD1 is a possible D gene (6 bases). Germline loops: CDR1 SGHRS, CDR2 YFSETQ. This CDR3 is 13 amino acids long. Trimming shortened V by 4 bases and J by 5 bases, and 9 bases separated the two germline ends. DNA for the CDR3: TGCGCCAGCAGCACCGGACAGACCGGGGAGCTGTTTTTT. Translation gives CASSTGQTGELFF.

The chain uses TRBV7-9 and TRBJ1-4; TRBD1 agrees at 10 bases. Per the germline V gene, CDR1 is SEHNR and CDR2 is FQNEAQ (reference sequence). Germline trimming cut 7 bases from V and 6 bases from J; bases unmatched to any gene: 5. CDR3 length equals 14 residues. CDR3 in amino acids: CASTRDRGYEKLFF. CDR3 DNA: TGTGCCAGCACTCGGGACAGGGGATATGAAAAACTGTTTTTT.

The rearrangement joins TRBV6-5 to TRBJ2-3, with a possible D match to TRBD2 (5 bases). CDR3 length: 13 amino acids. Trimming stripped 8 bases from V and 2 bases from J, with 11 bases between. From germline, CDR1 is MNHEY and CDR2 SVGAGI. CDR3 nucleotides: TGTGCCAGCCGACCGGGAATCACAGATACGCAGTATTTT. Encoded protein: CASRPGITDTQYF.

The V and J genes are TRBV5-6 and TRBJ2-7; D perhaps matches TRBD2 (5 bases). The CDR3 loop spans 13 amino acids. Germline V gives CDR1 SGHDT, CDR2 YYEEEE. Trimming stripped 4 bases from V and 5 bases from J, with 13 bases between. The CDR3 nucleotides are TGTGCCAGCAGCGCGCTTGCCGGGAACGAGCAGTACTTC. It encodes CASSALAGNEQYF.